This paragraph reports one T cell receptor (beta chain). The CDR3 loop spans 15 amino acids. The V end was cut by 0 bases, the J end by 8 bases, with 15 bases between. CDR1 and CDR2 from the germline V gene are SGHRS and YFSETQ. The record originates from a study of blood T cell repertoires in COVID-19. Study details: PBMCs, B-cell-depleted T cells, or T cells were the source of the cDNA or gDNA that made up the material.

Profiled with immunoSEQ multiplex PCR; TCRdb holds only in-frame clones, not every one. The sample has roughly 220,000 clones; 70% to 90% are singletons. The Seattle patients, enrolled during active infection, were followed longitudinally. The rearrangement joins TRBV5-1 to TRBJ2-1; tentative D call: TRBD2 (7 bases). Input material: peripheral blood. This clonotype originated in a woman aged 45-59 years with COVID-19, enrolled during active disease. This chain's CDR3 is CASSLGGGRRDEQFF. DNA for the CDR3: TGCGCCAGCAGCTTGGGCGGGGGCCGAAGGGATGAGCAGTTCTTC.